These 18 T cell receptor beta chains were sequenced from one sample in a study of blood T cell repertoires in COVID-19. The method was immunoSEQ multiplex PCR; TCRdb's version includes in-frame clones alone and lacks a portion of them. The sample has roughly 330,000 clones, 80% to 90% seen once. The sample was PBMCs or T cells enriched from blood (not recorded which). These receptors all come from a woman aged 30 to 39 who had recovered from COVID-19.

In its sample, this clone was seen once. The chain employs TRBV12-3 or TRBV12-4 and TRBJ1-2, with TRBD1 identical over 8 bases. Trimming took 6 bases from V and 8 from J; bases not matched to a gene: 8. This CDR3 has 13 amino acids. The CDR3 region has the DNA TGTGCCAGCAGGCGGACAGGGTCGGACGGCTACACCTTC. Its translation is CASRRTGSDGYTF.

J is TRBJ2-7 and V is TRBV7-2, with TRBD2 identical over 11 bases. V lost 7 bases and J lost 3; bases outside the gene matches: 8. Germline CDR1 is SGHTA and CDR2 is FQGNSA. The CDR3 is 15 amino acids. The CDR3 DNA follows: TGTGCCAGCACGACCCCTAGCGGGGGGCACTACGAGCAGTACTTC. Amino acids: CASTTPSGGHYEQYF.

The chain couples TRBV4-1 to TRBJ1-5, with D possibly TRBD1 on 6 matching bases. Trimming shortened V by 4 bases and J by 6 bases, and 10 bases separated the two germline ends. Germline loops: CDR1 MGHRA, CDR2 YSYEKL. The CDR3 totals 13 residues. In DNA form, the CDR3 reads TGCGCCAGCAGCCTTCAGGGGAGTCAGCCCCAGCATTTT. This encodes CASSLQGSQPQHF.

The chain employs TRBV30 and TRBJ1-5; D gene uncertain. The V and J ends lost 0 bases and 7 bases respectively, with 13 bases between them. The CDR3 has 14 amino acids. Germline lookup yields CDR1 GTSNPN and CDR2 SVGIG (reference sequence). CDR3 sequence: CAWSVPYLRQPQHF. Written as DNA, the CDR3 is TGTGCCTGGAGTGTCCCCTATTTACGACAGCCCCAGCATTTT.

This clone was observed a single time. This chain joins TRBV7-4 and TRBJ1-5; D uncertain. CDR1 is SGHVT, CDR2 SQSDAQ, per germline. This CDR3 contains 14 residues. The ends were cut back, 5 bases at V and 0 bases at J, with 8 bases in the middle. CDR3 in DNA: TGTGCCAGCAGCCAACGACATAGCAATCAGCCCCAGCATTTT. Its translation is CASSQRHSNQPQHF.

The chain joins TRBV12-3 or TRBV12-4 to TRBJ2-6; D unclear. This CDR3 contains 13 residues. The V end was cut by 3 bases, the J end by 2 bases, with 2 bases between. The CDR3 nucleotides are TGTGCCAGCAGTTTTACTGGGGCCAACGTCCTGACTTTC. This codes for CASSFTGANVLTF.

The CDR3 DNA follows: TGCGCCAGCAGCCCAGACAGGGGCGAGGATACGCAGTATTTT. Amino acids: CASSPDRGEDTQYF. The chain employs TRBV5-1 and TRBJ2-3; 8 positions agree with TRBD1. V shed 4 bases and J 6 bases; nucleotides not matched to a gene: 7. The CDR3 totals 14 residues. Germline loops: CDR1 SGHRS, CDR2 YFSETQ. The full variable domain, its missing parts supplied by reference TRBV5-1 and TRBJ2-3, is KAGVTQTPRYLIKTRGQQVTLSCSPISGHRSVSWYQQTPGQGLQFLFEYFSETQRNKGNFPGRFSGRQFSNSRSEMNVSTLELGDSALYLCASSPDRGEDTQYFGPGTRLTVL.

The rearrangement uses TRBV5-6 and TRBJ2-7; possibly TRBD1 for D (6 bases). Germline V gene sequence: CDR1 SGHDT, CDR2 YYEEEE. The V gene lost 5 bases and the J gene lost 6 bases, with 15 bases spanning the gap. The CDR3 has 13 residues. The CDR3 loop is CASSPGTIPEQYF. In DNA, the CDR3 is TGTGCCAGCAGTCCCGGGACAATCCCCGAGCAGTACTTC.

The chain joins TRBV6-5 to TRBJ1-3, with a possible D match to TRBD1 (6 bases). This CDR3 is built from 15 residues. V was pared by 4 bases and J by 0 bases, with 10 bases between. Looked up from germline, CDR1 is MNHEY and CDR2 is SVGAGI. The chain's CDR3 is CASSLDSFSGNTIYF. CDR3 DNA sequence: TGTGCCAGCAGTTTGGACAGCTTCTCTGGAAACACCATATATTTT.

J is TRBJ1-1 and V is TRBV6-1, with D unclear. Looked up from germline, CDR1 is MNHNS and CDR2 is SASEGT. Trimming cost V 0 bases and J 0 bases, with 17 bases left between them. The CDR3 has 18 residues. The CDR3 protein is CASSEARVLKLLNTEAFF. The CDR3 DNA sequence: TGTGCCAGCAGTGAAGCGCGGGTTCTCAAACTGCTGAACACTGAAGCTTTCTTT.

The CDR3 is CSVDTGATGELFF. The CDR3 nucleotides are TGCAGCGTTGACACAGGGGCTACCGGGGAGCTGTTTTTT. The rearrangement joins TRBV29-1 to TRBJ2-2; 7 bases match TRBD1. The V segment lost 3 bases and the J segment 5 bases; nucleotides outside the gene matches: 3. The CDR3 contains 13 residues. Germline values: CDR1 SQVTM, CDR2 ANQGSEA.

This sequence joins TRBV30 and TRBJ1-3; possibly TRBD1 for D (5 bases). V was trimmed by 2 bases and J by 2 bases, leaving 10 bases between them. Germline CDR1 and CDR2: GTSNPN and SVGIG (reference sequence). The CDR3 is made up of 14 amino acids. The CDR3 spells CAWSKGVPGNTIYF. CDR3 DNA: TGTGCCTGGAGTAAAGGGGTGCCTGGAAACACCATATATTTT.

The V gene is TRBV27, the J gene TRBJ2-7; maybe TRBD1 (5 bases). V lost 3 bases to trimming and J lost 0 bases, with 12 bases between them. Germline values: CDR1 MNHEY, CDR2 SMNVEV (reference sequence). The length of the CDR3 is 15 residues. CDR3 sequence: CASSFRQGVSYEQYF. CDR3 nucleotides: TGTGCCAGCAGTTTCCGTCAGGGTGTCTCCTACGAGCAGTACTTC.

The genes are TRBV6-5 and TRBJ2-7, with 7 bases identical to TRBD1. V was pared by 10 bases and J by 3 bases, with 15 bases of the junction left unmatched. CDR3 length: 15 amino acids. Germline V gene lookup returns CDR1 MNHEY and CDR2 SVGAGI. CDR3 coding DNA: TGTGCCACCGCGGAACAGGGGACATTTATCTACGAGCAGTACTTC. It specifies CATAEQGTFIYEQYF.

The chain recombines TRBV27 with TRBJ1-6; TRBD1 agrees at 7 bases. This CDR3 has 17 amino acids. Trimming took 8 bases from V and 2 from J; bases not matched to a gene: 12. CDR1 is MNHEY and CDR2 is SMNVEV in the germline V gene (reference sequence). The CDR3 here is CASSHLQGVAYNSPLHF. CDR3 sequence (DNA): TGTGCCAGCTCCCACCTTCAGGGGGTCGCCTATAATTCACCCCTCCACTTT.

The chain is built from TRBV25-1 and TRBJ1-2; 7 positions agree with TRBD1. The CDR3 spans 14 residues. Trimming took 4 bases from V and 6 from J; bases not matched to a gene: 8. Germline CDR1 MGHDK, CDR2 SYGVNS. The CDR3 loop is CASSGLTGFDGYTF. The DNA of the CDR3 is TGTGCCAGCAGTGGCCTGACAGGGTTTGATGGCTACACCTTC.

V usage is TRBV5-1 and J usage is TRBJ2-6, with D possibly TRBD1 on 6 matching bases. Germline V gene sequence: CDR1 SGHRS, CDR2 YFSETQ. There are 19 residues in the CDR3. The V end lost 4 bases, the J end lost 2 bases, and 22 bases lay between the germline ends. CDR3 nucleotides: TGCGCCAGCAGCCCCTCTCGTCCAGGGACATTCGCTGGGGCCAACGTCCTGACTTTC. The encoded protein is CASSPSRPGTFAGANVLTF.

The J gene is TRBJ2-7, the V gene TRBV5-6; 12 positions match TRBD2. The J segment lost 2 bases and the V segment lost 4 bases, leaving 10 bases of the junction unmatched. CDR3 length equals 17 residues. Germline CDR1 is SGHDT and CDR2 is YYEEEE. As DNA, the CDR3 is TGTGCCAGCAGCCCATCATGGACTAGCGGGGACACCTACGAGCAGTACTTC. It yields the protein CASSPSWTSGDTYEQYF.